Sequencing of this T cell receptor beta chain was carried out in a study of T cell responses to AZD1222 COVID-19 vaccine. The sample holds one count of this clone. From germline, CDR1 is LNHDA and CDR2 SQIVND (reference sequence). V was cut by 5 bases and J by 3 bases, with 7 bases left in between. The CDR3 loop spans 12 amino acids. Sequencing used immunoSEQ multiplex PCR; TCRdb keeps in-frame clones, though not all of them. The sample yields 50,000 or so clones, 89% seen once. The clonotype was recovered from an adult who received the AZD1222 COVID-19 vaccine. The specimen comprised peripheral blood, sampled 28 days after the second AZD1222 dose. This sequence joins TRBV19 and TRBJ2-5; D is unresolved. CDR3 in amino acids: CASSGRKETQYF. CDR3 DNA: TGTGCCAGTAGTGGCCGAAAAGAGACCCAGTACTTC.